This entry concerns a single T cell receptor beta chain. The antigen remains unidentified. The source of the sample is a study of T cell repertoires in cytomegalovirus infection. As for the study in general: CMV infection plus the matching HLA type was flagged by public TCR beta signatures.

Study-wide results and limits: Clonotype analysis showed dominance of the ex vivo response by HLA-C-restricted CMV-specific TCR beta clonotypes.

Unmatched junction bases numbered 5, after V lost 5 bases and J lost 2 bases. CDR1 LNHDA and CDR2 SQIVND come from the germline V gene (reference sequence). This CDR3 comprises 14 residues. Using its own MiXCR run on the reads, TCRdb lists one record per CDR3 protein. This sample yields hundreds of thousands of distinct CDR3 sequences, of which about 30% are seen a single time; roughly 20% belongs to the top ten. This chain connects TRBV19 to TRBJ1-1, with 7 nucleotides matching TRBD1. This sequence was found in a human donor in good health (CMV status not recorded). Some clones in this sample may be carry-over from other donors' samples. Specimen: cultured PBMCs, collected from culture after CMV antigen stimulation. The CDR3 is CASSQRQGNTEAFF. The CDR3 bases are TGTGCCAGTAGTCAGCGACAGGGTAACACTGAAGCTTTCTTT.